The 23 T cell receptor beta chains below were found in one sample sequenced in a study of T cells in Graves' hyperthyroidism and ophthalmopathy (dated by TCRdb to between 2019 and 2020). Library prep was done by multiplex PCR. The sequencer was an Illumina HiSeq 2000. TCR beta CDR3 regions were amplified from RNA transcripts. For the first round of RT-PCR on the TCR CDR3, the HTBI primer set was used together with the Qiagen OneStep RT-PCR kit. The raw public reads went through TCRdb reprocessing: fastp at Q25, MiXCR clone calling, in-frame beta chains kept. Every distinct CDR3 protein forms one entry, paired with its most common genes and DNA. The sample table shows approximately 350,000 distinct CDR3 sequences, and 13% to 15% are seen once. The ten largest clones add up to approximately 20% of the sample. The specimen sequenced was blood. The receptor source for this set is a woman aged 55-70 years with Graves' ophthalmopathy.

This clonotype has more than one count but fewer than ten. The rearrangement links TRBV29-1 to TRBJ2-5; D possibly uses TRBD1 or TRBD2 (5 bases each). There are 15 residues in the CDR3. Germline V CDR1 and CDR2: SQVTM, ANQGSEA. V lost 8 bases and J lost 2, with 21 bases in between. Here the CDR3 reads CSPPARGRVQETQYF. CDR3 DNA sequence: TGCAGCCCACCCGCCCGGGGACGGGTACAAGAGACCCAGTACTTC. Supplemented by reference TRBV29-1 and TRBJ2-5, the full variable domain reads SAVISQKPSRDICQRGTSLTIQCQVDSQVTMMFWYRQQPGQSLTLIATANQGSEATYESGFVIDKFPISRPNLTFSTLTVSNMSPEDSSIYLCSPPARGRVQETQYFGPGTRLLVL.

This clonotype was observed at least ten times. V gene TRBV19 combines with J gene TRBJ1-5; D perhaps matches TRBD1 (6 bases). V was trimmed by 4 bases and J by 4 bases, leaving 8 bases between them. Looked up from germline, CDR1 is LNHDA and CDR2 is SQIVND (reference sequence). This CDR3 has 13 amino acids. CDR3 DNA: TGTGCCAGTAGTAGACAGGTAAATCAGCCCCAGCATTTT. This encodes CASSRQVNQPQHF.

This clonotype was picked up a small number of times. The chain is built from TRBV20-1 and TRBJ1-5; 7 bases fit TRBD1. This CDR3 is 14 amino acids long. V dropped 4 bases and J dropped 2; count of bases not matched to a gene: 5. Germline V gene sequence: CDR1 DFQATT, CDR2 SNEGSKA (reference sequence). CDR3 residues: CSATTGTGNQPQHF. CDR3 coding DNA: TGCAGTGCTACAACCGGGACAGGCAATCAGCCCCAGCATTTT.

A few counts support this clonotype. The CDR3 bases are TGTGCCATCAGTGAGTCGGGAGGAACCGGGGAGCTGTTTTTT. This gives the protein CAISESGGTGELFF. This chain uses TRBV10-3 with TRBJ2-2; the D gene is possibly TRBD2 (6 bases). CDR3 size: 14 residues. CDR1 is ENHRY and CDR2 is SYGVKD in the germline V gene. The V end was cut by 0 bases, the J end by 5 bases, with 7 bases between.

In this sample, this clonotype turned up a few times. The CDR3 is CASSLDSDYGYTF. CDR3 nucleotide sequence: TGTGCCAGCAGTTTAGACAGTGACTATGGCTACACCTTC. The rearrangement links TRBV12-3 or TRBV12-4 to TRBJ1-2; no clear D gene. The V gene lost 1 base and the J gene lost 3 bases, with 6 bases spanning the gap. The CDR3 is 13 amino acids.

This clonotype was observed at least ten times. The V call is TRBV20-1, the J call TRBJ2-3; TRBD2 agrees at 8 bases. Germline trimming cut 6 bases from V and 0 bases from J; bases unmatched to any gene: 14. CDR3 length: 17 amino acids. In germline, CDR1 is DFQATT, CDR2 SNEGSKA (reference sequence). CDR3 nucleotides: TGCAGTGCATATCCTAGCGGGCATAGACTTAGCACAGATACGCAGTATTTT. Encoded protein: CSAYPSGHRLSTDTQYF.

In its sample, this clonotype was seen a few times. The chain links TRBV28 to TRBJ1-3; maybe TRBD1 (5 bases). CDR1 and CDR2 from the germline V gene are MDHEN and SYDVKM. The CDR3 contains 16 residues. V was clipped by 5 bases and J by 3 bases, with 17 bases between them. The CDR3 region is CASSRRGVVIGNTIYF. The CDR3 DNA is TGTGCCAGCAGTCGTCGGGGGGTGGTAATTGGAAACACCATATATTTT. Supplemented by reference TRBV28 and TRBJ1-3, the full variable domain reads DVKVTQSSRYLVKRTGEKVFLECVQDMDHENMFWYRQDPGLGLRLIYFSYDVKMKEKGDIPEGYSVSREKKERFSLILESASTNQTSMYLCASSRRGVVIGNTIYFGEGSWLTVV.

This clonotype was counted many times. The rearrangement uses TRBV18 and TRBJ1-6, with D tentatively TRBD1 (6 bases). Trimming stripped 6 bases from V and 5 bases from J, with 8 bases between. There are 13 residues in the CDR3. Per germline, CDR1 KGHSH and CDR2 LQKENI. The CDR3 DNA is TGTGCCAGCTCGGACAGCCATAATTCACCCCTCCACTTT. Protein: CASSDSHNSPLHF.

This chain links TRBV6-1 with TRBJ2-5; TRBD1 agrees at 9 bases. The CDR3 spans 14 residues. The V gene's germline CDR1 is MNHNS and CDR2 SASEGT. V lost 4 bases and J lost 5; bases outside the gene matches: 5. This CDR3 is CASSGDRAWETQYF. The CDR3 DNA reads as TGTGCCAGCAGTGGGGACAGGGCCTGGGAGACCCAGTACTTC.

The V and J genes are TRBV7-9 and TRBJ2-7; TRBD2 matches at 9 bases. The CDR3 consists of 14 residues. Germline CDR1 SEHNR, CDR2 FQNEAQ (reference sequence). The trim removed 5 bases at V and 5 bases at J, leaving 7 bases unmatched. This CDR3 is CASSPSGAGDEQYF. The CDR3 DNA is TGTGCCAGCAGCCCTAGCGGGGCGGGGGACGAGCAGTACTTC.

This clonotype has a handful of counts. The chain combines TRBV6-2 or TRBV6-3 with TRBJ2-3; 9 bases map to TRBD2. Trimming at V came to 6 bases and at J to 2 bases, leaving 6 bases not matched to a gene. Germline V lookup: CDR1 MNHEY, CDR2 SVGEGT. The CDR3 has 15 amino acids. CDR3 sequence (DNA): TGTGCCAGCAGGCATAGCGGGAGTTACACAGATACGCAGTATTTT. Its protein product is CASRHSGSYTDTQYF.

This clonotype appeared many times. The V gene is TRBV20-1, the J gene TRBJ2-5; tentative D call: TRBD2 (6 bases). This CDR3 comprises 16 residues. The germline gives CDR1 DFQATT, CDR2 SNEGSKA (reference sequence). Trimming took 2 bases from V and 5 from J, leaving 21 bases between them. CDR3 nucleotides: TGCAGTGCTAGAATCCGTCCGGGAGCGAGGCGGGAGACCCAGTACTTC. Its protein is CSARIRPGARRETQYF.

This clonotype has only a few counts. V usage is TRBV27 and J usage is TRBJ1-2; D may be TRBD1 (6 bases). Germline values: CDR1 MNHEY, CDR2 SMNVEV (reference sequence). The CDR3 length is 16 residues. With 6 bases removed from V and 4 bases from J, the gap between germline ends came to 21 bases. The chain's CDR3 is CASRLAGGDRLYGYTF. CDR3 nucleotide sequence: TGTGCCAGCAGGCTCGCGGGGGGCGACCGTCTCTATGGCTACACCTTC.

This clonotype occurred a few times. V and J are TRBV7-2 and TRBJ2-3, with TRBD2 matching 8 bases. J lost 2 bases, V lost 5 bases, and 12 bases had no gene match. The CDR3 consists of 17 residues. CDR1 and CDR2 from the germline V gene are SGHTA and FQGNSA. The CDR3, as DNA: TGTGCCAGCAGCCCTTCGGGGGCGGGAGGCCCCACAGATACGCAGTATTTT. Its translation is CASSPSGAGGPTDTQYF.

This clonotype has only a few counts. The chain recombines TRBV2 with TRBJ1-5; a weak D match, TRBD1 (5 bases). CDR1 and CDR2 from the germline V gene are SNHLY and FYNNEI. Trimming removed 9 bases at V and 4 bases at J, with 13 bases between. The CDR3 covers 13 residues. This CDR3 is CASDRGTNQPQHF. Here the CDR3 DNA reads TGTGCCAGTGACAGAGGGACTAATCAGCCCCAGCATTTT.

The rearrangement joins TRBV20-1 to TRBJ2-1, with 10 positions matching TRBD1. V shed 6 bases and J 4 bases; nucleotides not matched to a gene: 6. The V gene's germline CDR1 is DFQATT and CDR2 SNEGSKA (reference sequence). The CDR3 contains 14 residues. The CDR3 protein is CSALGQGPYNEQFF. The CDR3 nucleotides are TGCAGTGCCCTGGGACAGGGGCCTTACAATGAGCAGTTCTTC.

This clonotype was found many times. The CDR3 sequence: CASSQGLAGGEETQYF. CDR3 nucleotides: TGCGCCAGCAGCCAAGGACTAGCGGGAGGGGAAGAGACCCAGTACTTC. This chain uses TRBV4-1 with TRBJ2-5; 14 positions agree with TRBD2. Germline CDR1 and CDR2: MGHRA and YSYEKL. The trim removed 1 base at V and 3 bases at J, leaving 1 base unmatched. The CDR3 has 16 amino acids.

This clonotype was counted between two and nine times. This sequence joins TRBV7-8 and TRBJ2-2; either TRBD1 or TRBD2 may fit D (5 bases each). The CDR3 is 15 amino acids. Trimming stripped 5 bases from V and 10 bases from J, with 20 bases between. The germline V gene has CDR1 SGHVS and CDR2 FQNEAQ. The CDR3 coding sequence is TGTGCCAGCAGCCACACCGAGGCTGGGGGTGCGGAGCTGTTTTTT. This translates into CASSHTEAGGAELFF.

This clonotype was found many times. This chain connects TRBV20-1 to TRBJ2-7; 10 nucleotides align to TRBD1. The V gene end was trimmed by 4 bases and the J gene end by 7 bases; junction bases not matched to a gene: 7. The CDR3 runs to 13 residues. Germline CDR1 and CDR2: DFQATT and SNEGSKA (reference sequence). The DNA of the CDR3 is TGCAGTGCTAAAGGGACAGGGGTACCGGAGCAGTACTTC. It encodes CSAKGTGVPEQYF.

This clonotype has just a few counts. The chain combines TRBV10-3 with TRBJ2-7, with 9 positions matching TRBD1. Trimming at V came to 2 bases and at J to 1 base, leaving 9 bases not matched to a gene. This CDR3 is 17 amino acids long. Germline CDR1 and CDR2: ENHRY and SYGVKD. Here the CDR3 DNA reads TGTGCCATCAGTGAGGCATTACAGGGGGCAGGTTCCTACGAGCAGTACTTC. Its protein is CAISEALQGAGSYEQYF.

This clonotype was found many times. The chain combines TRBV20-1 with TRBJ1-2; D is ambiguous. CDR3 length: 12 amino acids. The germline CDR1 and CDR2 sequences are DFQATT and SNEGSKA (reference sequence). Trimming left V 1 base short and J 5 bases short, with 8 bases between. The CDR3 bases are TGCAGTGCTAGAGTCCCCACATATGGCTACACCTTC. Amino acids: CSARVPTYGYTF.

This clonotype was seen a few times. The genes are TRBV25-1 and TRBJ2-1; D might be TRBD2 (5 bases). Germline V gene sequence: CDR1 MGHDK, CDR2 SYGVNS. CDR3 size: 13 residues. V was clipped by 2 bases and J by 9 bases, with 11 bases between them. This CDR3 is CASSEPSGGEQFF. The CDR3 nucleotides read TGTGCCAGCAGTGAACCGAGCGGTGGTGAGCAGTTCTTC.

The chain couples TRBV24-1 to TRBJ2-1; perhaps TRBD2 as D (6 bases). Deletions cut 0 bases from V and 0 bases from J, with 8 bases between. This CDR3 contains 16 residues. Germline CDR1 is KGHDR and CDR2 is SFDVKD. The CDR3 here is CATSDLSGDSYNEQFF. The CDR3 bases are TGTGCCACCAGTGATTTGTCGGGGGACTCCTACAATGAGCAGTTCTTC.